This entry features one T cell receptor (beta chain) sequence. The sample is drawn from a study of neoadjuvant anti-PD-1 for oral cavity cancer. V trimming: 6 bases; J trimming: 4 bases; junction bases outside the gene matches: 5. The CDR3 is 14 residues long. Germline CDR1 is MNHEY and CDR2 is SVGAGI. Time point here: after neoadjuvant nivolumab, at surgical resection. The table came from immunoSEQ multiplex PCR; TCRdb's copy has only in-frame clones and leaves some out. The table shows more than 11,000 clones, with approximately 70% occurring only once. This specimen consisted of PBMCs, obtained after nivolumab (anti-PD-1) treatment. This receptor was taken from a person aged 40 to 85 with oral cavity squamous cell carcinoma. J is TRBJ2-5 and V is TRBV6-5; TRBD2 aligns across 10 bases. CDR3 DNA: TGTGCCAGCAGCCTAGCGGGGGTGGGAGAGACCCAGTACTTC. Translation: CASSLAGVGETQYF.